This is a list of T cell receptor beta chains from one sample in a study of cytomegalovirus exposure and HLA in healthy donors. The method was immunoSEQ multiplex PCR; TCRdb's version includes in-frame clones alone and lacks a portion of them. The data show over 250,000 clones, roughly 85% seen once. Sequenced sample: PBMCs. The source of these receptors is a woman aged 18-29 years in good health and CMV-seronegative. The CDR3 runs from the conserved cysteine through the conserved F or W. The D gene is left open where the match is weak. Only part of the rows carry a size: once, few, many, or a class if the clone is expanded.

D,J,size,V,DNA,CDR3
NA,TRBJ1-2,NA,TRBV6-5,TGTGCCAGCAGTTACCACCGGGACACTATTAACTATGGCTACACCTTC,CASSYHRDTINYGYTF
TRBD2,TRBJ2-7,few,TRBV7-3,TGTGCCAGCAGCTTAAAAGGGACTAGAGGTGCAGAGCAGTACTTC,CASSLKGTRGAEQYF
NA,TRBJ2-7,NA,TRBV6-5,TGTGCCAGCAGCCCCGAAACCCCCGGAGGCGAGCAGTACTTC,CASSPETPGGEQYF
TRBD2,TRBJ2-7,NA,TRBV5-1,TGCGCCAGCAGCGCGACTAGCTCATCCTACGAGCAGTACTTC,CASSATSSSYEQYF
TRBD1,TRBJ2-7,NA,TRBV13,TGTGCCAGCAGCTTAGGGACAGGGCCCTACGAGCAGTACTTC,CASSLGTGPYEQYF
NA,TRBJ2-5,NA,TRBV25-1,TGTGCCAGCCGTTTCTCCGGGGGTAAACAAGAGACCCAGTACTTC,CASRFSGGKQETQYF
NA,TRBJ1-1,NA,TRBV28,TGTGCCAGCAGTTTGGGGGGACGGTTGAACACTGAAGCTTTCTTT,CASSLGGRLNTEAFF
TRBD1,TRBJ2-1,NA,TRBV28,TGTGCCAGCAGTCCAACAGGGGGCGCCAGCAATGAGCAGTTCTTC,CASSPTGGASNEQFF
TRBD1,TRBJ2-7,NA,TRBV9,TGTGCCAGCAGCCCAACAGGGGGCTCCTACGAGCAGTACTTC,CASSPTGGSYEQYF
NA,TRBJ2-3,NA,TRBV10-1,TGCGCCAGCAGTGAGACGATCCACGGGGATACGCAGTATTTT,CASSETIHGDTQYF
NA,TRBJ1-6,NA,TRBV6-6,TGTGCCAGCAGCCCAGGAAGACAGAGTAATAATTCACCCCTCCACTTT,CASSPGRQSNNSPLHF
TRBD1,TRBJ1-1,NA,TRBV5-1,TGCGCCAGCAGTAGAACAGGGGCGAACACTGAAGCTTTCTTT,CASSRTGANTEAFF
TRBD1,TRBJ2-5,NA,TRBV27,TGTGCCAGCAGTCTCACTCCGGGACAGGCCAACCCGCGGACCCAGTACTTC,CASSLTPGQANPRTQYF
NA,TRBJ2-1,NA,TRBV4-2,TGTGCCAGCAGCCAGGCCGGGACTCGCTCCTACAATGAGCAGTTCTTC,CASSQAGTRSYNEQFF
TRBD1,TRBJ1-6,NA,TRBV6-6,TGTGCCAGCAGTTACTTCGGGACAGGGTCCTCACCCCTCCACTTT,CASSYFGTGSSPLHF
TRBD1,TRBJ1-2,NA,TRBV6-6,TGTGCCAGCACTAGACAGGGGGGTAAAAATGGCTACACCTTC,CASTRQGGKNGYTF
NA,TRBJ2-7,NA,TRBV6-5,TGTGCCGTACAGAAGGATTCCTCCTACGAGCAGTACTTC,CAVQKDSSYEQYF
NA,TRBJ1-1,NA,TRBV7-2,TGTGCCAGCAGCTTACAGGTGTTGAACACTGAAGCTTTCTTT,CASSLQVLNTEAFF
TRBD1,TRBJ2-3,once,TRBV5-1,TGCGCCAGCAGCAGGGACACGACAGGGAGCACAGATACGCAGTATTTT,CASSRDTTGSTDTQYF
NA,TRBJ2-7,NA,TRBV7-9,TGTGCCAGCAGCCCTAATCTACAGGACGGTGAGAAGGCCTTC,CASSPNLQDGEKAF
TRBD1,TRBJ1-5,NA,TRBV5-1,TGCGCCAGCAGCTTGGCCGCGAGGGGGACAGACAATCAGCCCCAGCATTTT,CASSLAARGTDNQPQHF
NA,TRBJ1-3,few,TRBV27,TGTGCCAGCAGACTAAACTCTGGAAACACCATATATTTT,CASRLNSGNTIYF
TRBD2,TRBJ2-7,NA,TRBV29-1,TGCAGCGTTGAATCAGGAAGCGGGGTTAGCCACGAGCAGTACTTC,CSVESGSGVSHEQYF
TRBD1,TRBJ1-4,NA,TRBV9,TGTGCCAGCAGCGTAGAAGGGGGCTCTCTTAGTGAAAAACTGTTTTTT,CASSVEGGSLSEKLFF
TRBD1,TRBJ1-5,NA,TRBV30,TGTGCCTGGAGTCGGGACAGGGGATATAGCAATCAGCCCCAGCATTTT,CAWSRDRGYSNQPQHF
NA,TRBJ2-2,NA,TRBV4-1,TGCGCCAGCAGCCAAAGTGGACTTGGACCATCCCCCGGGGAGCTGTTTTTT,CASSQSGLGPSPGELFF
TRBD1,TRBJ1-1,NA,TRBV11-2,TGTGCCAGCAGCCGACGGACAGGGGGCGCCGACACTGAAGCTTTCTTT,CASSRRTGGADTEAFF
TRBD1,TRBJ1-2,NA,TRBV6-1,TGTGCCAGCAGCAACCGGGACAGGGATGCTGGCTACACCTTC,CASSNRDRDAGYTF
NA,TRBJ1-2,NA,TRBV4-3,TGCGCCAGCAGCCAAGGCACGATCGGTCAATGGAACTATGGCTACACCTTC,CASSQGTIGQWNYGYTF